This TCR beta chain stems from a study of blood T cell repertoires in COVID-19. Study as a whole: Acute and convalescent COVID-19 samples came from the United States, Italy and Spain. In each case, the material was cDNA or gDNA derived from T cells, B-cell-depleted T cells, or PBMCs.

In the original processing: Amplification of reference gene primers provided the estimated nucleated cell counts. Sequencing used immunoSEQ multiplex PCR; TCRdb keeps in-frame clones, though not all of them. That table furnishes V, J and clone size, whereas the DNA furnished D and trimming. The top ten hold approximately 6.6% of the sample, which has 250,000 to 300,000 clones, 70% to 90% seen once. This CDR3 has 16 amino acids. The V and J ends lost 2 bases and 0 bases respectively, with 11 bases between them. Germline values: CDR1 MNHNY, CDR2 SVGAGI (reference sequence). V gene TRBV6-6 combines with J gene TRBJ1-3; the D gene is possibly TRBD1 (6 bases). Sequenced: peripheral blood. This receptor was obtained from a woman aged 30 to 39 who had recovered from COVID-19. The CDR3 here is CASSYTGPNSGNTIYF. CDR3 coding DNA: TGTGCCAGCAGTTACACAGGGCCGAACTCTGGAAACACCATATATTTT.